This TCR beta chain was obtained from a study of technical replicates of blood from several donors. The CDR3 extends over 13 amino acids. The junction had 6 bases not matched to a gene; V was cut back by 5 bases and J by 10 bases. Germline V gene sequence: CDR1 SGHNT, CDR2 YENEEA. Generated by immunoSEQ multiplex PCR, the TCRdb table keeps only in-frame clones and is missing some. Among 55,000 to 80,000 clones, roughly 96% were seen once, and the ten largest hold approximately 0.2%. The sequence derives from a human donor in good health. The gene calls are TRBV11-3 and TRBJ2-1; TRBD1 matches 9 bases. The sample consisted of T cells isolated from PBMCs. The CDR3: CASSKGTGKEQFF. In DNA form, the CDR3 reads TGTGCCAGCAGCAAAGGGACAGGGAAAGAGCAGTTCTTC.